This T cell receptor (beta chain) came from a study of T cells in Graves' hyperthyroidism and ophthalmopathy. Looked up from germline, CDR1 is KGHSH and CDR2 is LQKENI. This CDR3 is built from 14 residues. The germline V and J ends were trimmed by 8 bases and 0 bases, with 12 bases remaining between them. RNA transcripts gave rise to amplified TCR beta CDR3 regions. HTBI primers were used for first-round RT-PCR of the TCR CDR3. TCRdb reanalysed the multiplex PCR reads using MiXCR and keeps one entry per CDR3 protein. The sample yields around 540,000 distinct CDR3 sequences, around 15% seen once. The sequenced sample was blood. The V gene is TRBV18, the J gene TRBJ2-3; D is unresolved. This clonotype originated in a woman aged 25 to 39 with Graves' ophthalmopathy. CDR3 sequence (DNA): TGTGCCAGCAGCGTAGGGCATAGCACAGATACGCAGTATTTT. Translation: CASSVGHSTDTQYF.